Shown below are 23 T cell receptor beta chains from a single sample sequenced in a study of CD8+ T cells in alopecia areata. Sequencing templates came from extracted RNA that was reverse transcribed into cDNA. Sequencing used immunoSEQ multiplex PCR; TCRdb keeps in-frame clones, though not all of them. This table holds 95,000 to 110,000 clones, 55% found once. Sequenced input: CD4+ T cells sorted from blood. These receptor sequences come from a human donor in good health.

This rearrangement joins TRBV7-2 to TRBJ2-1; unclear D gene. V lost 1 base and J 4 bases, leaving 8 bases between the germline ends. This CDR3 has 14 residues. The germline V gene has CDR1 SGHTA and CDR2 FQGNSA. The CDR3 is CASSLVTRYNEQFF. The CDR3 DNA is TGTGCCAGCAGCTTAGTGACGAGGTACAATGAGCAGTTCTTC. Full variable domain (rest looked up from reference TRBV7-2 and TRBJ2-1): GAGVSQSPSNKVTEKGKDVELRCDPISGHTALYWYRQSLGQGLEFLIYFQGNSAPDKSGLPSDRFSAERTGGSVSTLTIQRTQQEDSAVYLCASSLVTRYNEQFFGPGTRLTVL.

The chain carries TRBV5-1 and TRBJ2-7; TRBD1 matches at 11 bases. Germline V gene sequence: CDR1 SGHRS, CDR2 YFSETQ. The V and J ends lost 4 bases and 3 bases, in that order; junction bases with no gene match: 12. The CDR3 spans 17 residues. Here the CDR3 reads CASSRITPGQGVYEQYF. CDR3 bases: TGCGCCAGCAGCAGAATTACTCCGGGACAGGGGGTCTACGAGCAGTACTTC.

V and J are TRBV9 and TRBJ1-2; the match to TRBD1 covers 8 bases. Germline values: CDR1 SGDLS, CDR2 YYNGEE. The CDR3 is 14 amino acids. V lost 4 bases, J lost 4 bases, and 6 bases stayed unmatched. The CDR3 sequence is CASSPRQGIYGYTF. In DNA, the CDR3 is TGTGCCAGCAGCCCTCGACAGGGGATCTATGGCTACACCTTC.

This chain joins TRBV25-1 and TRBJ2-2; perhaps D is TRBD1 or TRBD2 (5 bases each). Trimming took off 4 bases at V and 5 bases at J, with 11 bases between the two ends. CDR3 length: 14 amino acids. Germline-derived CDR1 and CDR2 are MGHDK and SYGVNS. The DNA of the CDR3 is TGTGCCAGCAGTGTACTCGAGGGGACCGGGGAGCTGTTTTTT. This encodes CASSVLEGTGELFF.

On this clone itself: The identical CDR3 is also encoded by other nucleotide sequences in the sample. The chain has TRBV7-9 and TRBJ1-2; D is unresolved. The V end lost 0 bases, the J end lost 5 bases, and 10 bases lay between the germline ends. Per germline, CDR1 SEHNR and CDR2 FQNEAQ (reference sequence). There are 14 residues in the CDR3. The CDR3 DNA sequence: TGTGCCAGCAGCTTAGCGGCAGGTCTTTATGGCTACACCTTC. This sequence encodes CASSLAAGLYGYTF.

The chain's CDR3 is CASSPQLGGYNSPLHF. CDR3 DNA: TGTGCCAGCTCACCACAATTGGGGGGGTATAATTCACCCCTCCACTTT. This sequence joins TRBV18 and TRBJ1-6; D possibly corresponds to TRBD1 (5 bases). This CDR3 has 16 amino acids. V dropped 1 base and J dropped 4 bases, with 11 bases sitting between them. Per the germline V gene, CDR1 is KGHSH and CDR2 is LQKENI.

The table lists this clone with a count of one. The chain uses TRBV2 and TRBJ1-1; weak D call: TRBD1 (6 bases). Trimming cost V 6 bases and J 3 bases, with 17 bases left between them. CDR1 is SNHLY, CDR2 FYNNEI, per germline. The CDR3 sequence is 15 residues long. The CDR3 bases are TGTGCCAGCAGACTAAGGGGGGCGCAGGACACTGAAGCTTTCTTT. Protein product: CASRLRGAQDTEAFF. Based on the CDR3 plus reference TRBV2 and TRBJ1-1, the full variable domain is EPEVTQTPSHQVTQMGQEVILRCVPISNHLYFYWYRQILGQKVEFLVSFYNNEISEKSEIFDDQFSVERPDGSNFTLKIRSTKLEDSAMYFCASRLRGAQDTEAFFGQGTRLTVV.

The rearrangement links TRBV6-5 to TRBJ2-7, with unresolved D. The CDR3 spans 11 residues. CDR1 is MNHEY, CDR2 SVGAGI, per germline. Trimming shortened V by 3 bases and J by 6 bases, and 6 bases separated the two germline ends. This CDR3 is CASSYYVEQYF. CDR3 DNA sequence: TGTGCCAGCAGTTATTACGTCGAGCAGTACTTC.

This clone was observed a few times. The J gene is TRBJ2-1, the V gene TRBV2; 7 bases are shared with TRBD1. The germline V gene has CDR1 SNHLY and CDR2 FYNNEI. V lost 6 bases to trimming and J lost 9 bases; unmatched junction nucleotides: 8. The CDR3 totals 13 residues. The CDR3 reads CASRTQGPGEQFF. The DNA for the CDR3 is TGTGCCAGCAGGACACAGGGGCCGGGTGAGCAGTTCTTC.

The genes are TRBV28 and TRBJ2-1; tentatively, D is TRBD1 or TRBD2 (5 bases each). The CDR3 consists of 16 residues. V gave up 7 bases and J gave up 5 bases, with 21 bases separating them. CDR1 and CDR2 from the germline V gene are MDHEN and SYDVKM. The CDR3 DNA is TGTGCCAGCAAATTAAGGACTTGGGACCTTAACAATGAGCAGTTCTTC. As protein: CASKLRTWDLNNEQFF.

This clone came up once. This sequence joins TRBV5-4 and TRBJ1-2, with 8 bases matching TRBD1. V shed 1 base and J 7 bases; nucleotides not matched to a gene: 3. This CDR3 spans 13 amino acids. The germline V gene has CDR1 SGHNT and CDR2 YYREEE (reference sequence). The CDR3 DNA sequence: TGTGCCAGCAGCTTGATGCAGGGGGCTGGCTACACCTTC. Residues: CASSLMQGAGYTF.

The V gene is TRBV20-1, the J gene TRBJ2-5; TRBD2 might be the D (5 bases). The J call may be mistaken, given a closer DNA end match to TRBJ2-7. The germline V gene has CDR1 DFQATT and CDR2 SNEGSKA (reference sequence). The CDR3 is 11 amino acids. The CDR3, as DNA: TGCAGTGCACCCGGGAATCACGAGCAGTACTTC. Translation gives CSAPGNHEQYF.

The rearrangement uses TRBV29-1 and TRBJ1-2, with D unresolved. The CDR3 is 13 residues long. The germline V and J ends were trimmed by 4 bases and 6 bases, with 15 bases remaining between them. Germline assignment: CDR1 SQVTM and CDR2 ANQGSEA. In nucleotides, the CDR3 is TGCAGCGTTGGACGCCCCACAGCAGATGGCTACACCTTC. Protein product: CSVGRPTADGYTF. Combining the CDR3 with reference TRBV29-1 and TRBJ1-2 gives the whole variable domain SAVISQKPSRDICQRGTSLTIQCQVDSQVTMMFWYRQQPGQSLTLIATANQGSEATYESGFVIDKFPISRPNLTFSTLTVSNMSPEDSSIYLCSVGRPTADGYTFGSGTRLTVV.

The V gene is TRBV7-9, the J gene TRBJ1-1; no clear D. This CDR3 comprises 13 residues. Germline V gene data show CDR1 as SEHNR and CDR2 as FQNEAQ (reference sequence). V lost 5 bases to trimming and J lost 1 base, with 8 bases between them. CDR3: CASSRSGNTEAFF. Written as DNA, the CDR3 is TGTGCCAGCAGCCGCAGCGGGAACACTGAAGCTTTCTTT.

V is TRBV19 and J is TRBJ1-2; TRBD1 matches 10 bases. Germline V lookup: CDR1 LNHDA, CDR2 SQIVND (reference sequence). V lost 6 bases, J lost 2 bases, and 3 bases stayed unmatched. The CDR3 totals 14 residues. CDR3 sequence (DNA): TGTGCCAGTAGCCGGGACAGGGGAAACTATGGCTACACCTTC. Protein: CASSRDRGNYGYTF.

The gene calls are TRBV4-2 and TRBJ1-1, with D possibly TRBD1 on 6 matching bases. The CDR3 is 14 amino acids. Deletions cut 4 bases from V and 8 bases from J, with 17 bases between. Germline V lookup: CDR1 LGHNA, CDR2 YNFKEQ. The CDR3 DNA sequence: TGTGCCAGCAGCCCCGACGACAGGCGAGAGGAAGCTTTCTTT. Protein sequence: CASSPDDRREEAFF.

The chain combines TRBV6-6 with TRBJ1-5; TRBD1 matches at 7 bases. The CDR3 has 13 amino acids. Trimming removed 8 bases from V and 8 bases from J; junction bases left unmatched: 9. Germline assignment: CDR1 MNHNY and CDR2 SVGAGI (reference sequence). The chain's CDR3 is CASDTRGTKPQHF. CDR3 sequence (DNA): TGTGCCAGCGACACCAGGGGGACGAAGCCCCAGCATTTT.

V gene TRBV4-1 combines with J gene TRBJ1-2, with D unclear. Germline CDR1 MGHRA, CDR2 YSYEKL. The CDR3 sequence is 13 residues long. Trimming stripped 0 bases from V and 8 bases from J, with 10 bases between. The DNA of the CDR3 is TGCGCCAGCAGCCAAGACACCTCGAGGGGCTACACCTTC. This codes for CASSQDTSRGYTF.

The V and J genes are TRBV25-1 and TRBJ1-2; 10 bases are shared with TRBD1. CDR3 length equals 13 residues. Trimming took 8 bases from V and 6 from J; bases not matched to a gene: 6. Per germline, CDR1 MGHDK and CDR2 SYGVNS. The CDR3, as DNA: TGTGCCAGCCGAAAAGGACAGGGGGATGGCTACACCTTC. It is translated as CASRKGQGDGYTF.

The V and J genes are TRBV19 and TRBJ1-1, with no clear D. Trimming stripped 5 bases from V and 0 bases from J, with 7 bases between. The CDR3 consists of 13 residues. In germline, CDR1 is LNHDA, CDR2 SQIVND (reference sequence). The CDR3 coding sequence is TGTGCCAGTAGTGCTACAGTGAACACTGAAGCTTTCTTT. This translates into CASSATVNTEAFF.

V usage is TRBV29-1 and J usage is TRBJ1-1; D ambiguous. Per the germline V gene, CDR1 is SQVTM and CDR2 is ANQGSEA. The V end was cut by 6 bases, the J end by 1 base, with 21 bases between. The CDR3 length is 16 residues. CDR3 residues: CSVGVGVWAPNTEAFF. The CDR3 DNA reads TGCAGCGTCGGCGTTGGAGTTTGGGCTCCGAACACTGAAGCTTTCTTT.

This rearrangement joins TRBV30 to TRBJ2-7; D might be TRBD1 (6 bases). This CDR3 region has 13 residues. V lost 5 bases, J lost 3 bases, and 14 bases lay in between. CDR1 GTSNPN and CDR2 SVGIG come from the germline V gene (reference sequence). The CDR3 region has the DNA TGTGCCTGGGAATCGGACAGCTTCTACGAGCAGTACTTC. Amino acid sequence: CAWESDSFYEQYF.

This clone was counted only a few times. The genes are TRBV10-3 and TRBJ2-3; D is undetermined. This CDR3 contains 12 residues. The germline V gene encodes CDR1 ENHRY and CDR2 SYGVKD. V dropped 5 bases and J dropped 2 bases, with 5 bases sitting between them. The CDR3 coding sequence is TGTGCCATCAGTTGGAACACAGATACGCAGTATTTT. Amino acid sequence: CAISWNTDTQYF.